These 27 T cell receptor beta chains share one sample of origin, sequenced in a study of regulatory T cells in long-lasting Graves disease (dated by TCRdb to the early 2020s). Library creation used multiplex PCR. Sequencing relied on an Illumina HiSeq 4000. iRepertoire HTBI primers and Arm-PCR amplification of CDR3 regions were used to construct TCR beta libraries. TCRdb cleaned the public reads at Q25 with fastp, built clones with MiXCR and kept in-frame beta chains. Every CDR3 protein is listed once, alongside the most common genes and DNA of its rows. The sample table contains roughly 300,000 distinct CDR3 sequences; only one count was recorded for 20% of them. The ten biggest clones cover about 29% of the sample. The time point label of this sample denotes: persistent/refractory GD, antithyroid drugs over 5 years with positive TRAb. For both TCR sequencing and RNA sequencing, RNA was extracted from PBMCs in TRIzol.

Sample: peripheral blood mononuclear cells (PBMCs), taken when the disease was refractory, from a patient treated with antithyroid drugs. The receptors here all came from a female donor with Graves disease.

This clonotype was counted many times. This chain links TRBV7-8 with TRBJ2-5, with TRBD2 identical over 8 bases. Germline CDR1 SGHVS, CDR2 FQNEAQ. CDR3 length: 15 residues. The trim removed 10 bases at V and 1 base at J, leaving 11 bases unmatched. The DNA of the CDR3 is TGTGCCACCGTACCGGGACTAGGGGTCCAAGAGACCCAGTACTTC. Its translation is CATVPGLGVQETQYF.

The J gene is TRBJ2-2, the V gene TRBV5-1, with 10 bases identical to TRBD2. Germline V gene lookup returns CDR1 SGHRS and CDR2 YFSETQ. This CDR3 has 18 amino acids. V lost 0 bases, J lost 0 bases, and 5 bases stayed unmatched. CDR3 DNA: TGCGCCAGCAGCTTGGTTAGCGGGGGGTCCGCGAACACCGGGGAGCTGTTTTTT. Its protein product is CASSLVSGGSANTGELFF.

The chain couples TRBV4-1 to TRBJ2-4, with D perhaps TRBD1 (6 bases). The V gene's germline CDR1 is MGHRA and CDR2 YSYEKL. The CDR3 runs to 15 residues. Trimming stripped 0 bases from V and 4 bases from J, with 10 bases between. CDR3 sequence (DNA): TGCGCCAGCAGCCAAGATCAAAGGGGGAAAAACATTCAGTACTTC. This encodes CASSQDQRGKNIQYF.

The chain is built from TRBV5-6 and TRBJ2-7; 9 nucleotides match TRBD1. The V gene's germline CDR1 is SGHDT and CDR2 YYEEEE. J lost 2 bases, V lost 6 bases, and 6 bases had no gene match. The CDR3 covers 14 residues. The DNA for the CDR3 is TGTGCCAGCACCGGACAGGGGATACCCTACGAGCAGTACTTC. The encoded protein is CASTGQGIPYEQYF.

The chain combines TRBV4-3 with TRBJ1-5, with D possibly being TRBD1 (5 bases). This CDR3 contains 14 residues. V dropped 4 bases and J dropped 6 bases, with 13 bases sitting between them. In germline, CDR1 is LGHNA, CDR2 YSLEER. CDR3 in amino acids: CASSPGGGSQPQHF. The DNA of the CDR3 is TGCGCCAGCAGCCCCGGTGGGGGGAGTCAGCCCCAGCATTTT.

The sample holds many counts of this clonotype. The chain joins TRBV11-2 to TRBJ2-4; TRBD1 aligns across 8 bases. This CDR3 is built from 15 residues. The germline gives CDR1 SGHAT, CDR2 FQNNGV. Losses at the gene ends were 4 bases for V and 3 bases for J; bases not matched to a gene: 5. The CDR3 protein is CASSSRTGFKNIQYF. For the CDR3, the DNA is TGTGCCAGCAGCTCAAGGACAGGGTTCAAAAACATTCAGTACTTC.

This clonotype was observed many times. CDR3 sequence (DNA): TGTGCCAGCAGGGGGCGGGCAGTAAACATTCAGTACTTC. Amino acids: CASRGRAVNIQYF. The rearrangement joins TRBV12-3 or TRBV12-4 to TRBJ2-4; D possibly uses TRBD1 or TRBD2 (5 bases each). V shed 6 bases and J shed 6 bases, with 12 bases lying between them. The CDR3 contains 13 residues.

The V and J genes are TRBV18 and TRBJ1-1; no clear D. The CDR3 consists of 15 residues. The V and J ends lost 6 bases and 0 bases respectively, with 14 bases between them. Germline-derived CDR1 and CDR2 are KGHSH and LQKENI. CDR3 amino acids: CASSDRVGLNTEAFF. The CDR3 region has the DNA TGTGCCAGCTCTGATAGGGTAGGGTTGAACACTGAAGCTTTCTTT.

This clonotype was observed at least ten times. The chain has TRBV30 and TRBJ1-2; no clear D gene. The CDR3 length is 13 residues. Germline CDR1 is GTSNPN and CDR2 is SVGIG (reference sequence). Trimming took 4 bases from V and 0 from J, leaving 9 bases between them. The CDR3 DNA follows: TGTGCCTGGAACGCAGATGCTAACTATGGCTACACCTTC. It encodes CAWNADANYGYTF.

This clonotype occurred many times. J is TRBJ1-5 and V is TRBV7-8; D unclear. Trimming left V 1 base short and J 3 bases short, with 10 bases between. CDR3 size: 15 residues. Germline lookup yields CDR1 SGHVS and CDR2 FQNEAQ. CDR3 DNA: TGTGCCAGCAGCTTAGGGGCCGGCCTCAATCAGCCCCAGCATTTT. Its protein product is CASSLGAGLNQPQHF.

This clonotype was observed at least ten times. The chain is built from TRBV24-1 and TRBJ2-2; no definite D call. This CDR3 region has 13 residues. Germline V lookup: CDR1 KGHDR, CDR2 SFDVKD. The V end lost 3 bases, the J end lost 6 bases, and 7 bases lay between the germline ends. The CDR3 here is CATSDVLAGELFF. CDR3 nucleotides: TGTGCCACCAGTGATGTCCTCGCCGGGGAGCTGTTTTTT.

This clonotype was counted between two and nine times. The V and J genes are TRBV28 and TRBJ1-4; a possible D gene is TRBD1 (5 bases). CDR3 length equals 14 residues. CDR1 and CDR2 from the germline V gene are MDHEN and SYDVKM. Trimming took off 7 bases at V and 2 bases at J, with 11 bases between the two ends. The CDR3 spells CASTPTATNEKLFF. DNA of the CDR3: TGTGCCAGCACCCCGACAGCTACTAATGAAAAACTGTTTTTT. The complete variable domain, with remaining parts taken from reference TRBV28 and TRBJ1-4, reads DVKVTQSSRYLVKRTGEKVFLECVQDMDHENMFWYRQDPGLGLRLIYFSYDVKMKEKGDIPEGYSVSREKKERFSLILESASTNQTSMYLCASTPTATNEKLFFGSGTQLSVL.

There are many counts of this clonotype. The chain recombines TRBV2 with TRBJ1-4; the D is unclear. Germline V gives CDR1 SNHLY, CDR2 FYNNEI. V lost 6 bases and J 2 bases, leaving 10 bases between the germline ends. This CDR3 has 14 amino acids. The CDR3 DNA reads as TGTGCCAGCAGAAGCCCTGGGACTAATGAAAAACTGTTTTTT. Its protein product is CASRSPGTNEKLFF.

Only one count was recorded for this clonotype. The V gene is TRBV14, the J gene TRBJ2-1; TRBD2 aligns across 14 bases. CDR1 SGHDN and CDR2 FVKESK come from the germline V gene. The V and J ends lost 4 bases and 2 bases, in that order; junction bases with no gene match: 4. CDR3 length: 17 amino acids. CDR3 protein: CASSRGLAGVAYNEQFF. In DNA, the CDR3 is TGTGCCAGCAGCCGGGGACTAGCGGGAGTTGCCTACAATGAGCAGTTCTTC.

This clonotype turned up a few times. The chain recombines TRBV30 with TRBJ1-5, with 11 bases lining up with TRBD1. The CDR3 spans 15 residues. J gave up 5 bases and V 2 bases, and 5 bases lay outside the gene matches. Per germline, CDR1 GTSNPN and CDR2 SVGIG (reference sequence). The CDR3 is CAWSSGQGAHQPQHF. DNA for the CDR3: TGTGCCTGGAGTTCAGGACAGGGGGCTCATCAGCCCCAGCATTTT. Drawing the rest from reference TRBV30 and TRBJ1-5, the complete variable domain is SQTIHQWPATLVQPVGSPLSLECTVEGTSNPNLYWYRQAAGRGLQLLFYSVGIGQISSEVPQNLSASRPQDRQFILSSKKLLLSDSGFYLCAWSSGQGAHQPQHFGDGTRLSIL.

In the case of this clonotype: One end of the junction varies from germline; a read error may be responsible. This chain connects TRBV7-2 to TRBJ1-6; D gene ambiguous. This CDR3 is 15 amino acids long. From germline, CDR1 is SGHTA and CDR2 FQGNSA. CDR3 sequence (DNA): TGTGCCAGCAGCTTATATCGGGCCATAAATTCACCCCCCCACTTT. It specifies CASSLYRAINSPPHF.

This clonotype was detected ten times or more. The chain joins TRBV4-1 to TRBJ1-1, with 7 bases aligning to TRBD1. V shed 3 bases and J 6 bases; nucleotides not matched to a gene: 19. The germline gives CDR1 MGHRA, CDR2 YSYEKL. The CDR3 is 18 amino acids. The chain's CDR3 is CASSHARTGGSWGPEAFF. The CDR3 bases are TGCGCCAGCAGCCATGCCAGGACAGGCGGATCCTGGGGGCCTGAAGCTTTCTTT.

Many counts were recorded for this clonotype. This may be a read error: a much more frequent sequence differs by one nucleotide. The J gene is TRBJ1-1, the V gene TRBV11-2, with TRBD1 matching 8 bases. The CDR3 is 15 amino acids. Germline CDR1 reads SGHAT; CDR2 reads FQNNGV. The CDR3 DNA reads TGTGCCAGCAGGACCGGACAGGGATTGAACACTAAAGCTTTCTTT. Amino acid sequence: CASRTGQGLNTKAFF.

The table lists this clonotype with many counts. The V gene is TRBV11-3, the J gene TRBJ1-1, with D perhaps matching TRBD1 (5 bases). Germline loops: CDR1 SGHNT, CDR2 YENEEA. The CDR3 totals 15 residues. V was cut by 3 bases and J by 4 bases, with 15 bases left in between. The CDR3 sequence: CASSLGRDLGTEAFF. In DNA form, the CDR3 reads TGTGCCAGCAGCTTGGGAAGGGACTTGGGCACTGAAGCTTTCTTT.

This clonotype came up many times. This rearrangement joins TRBV2 to TRBJ1-2, with a tentative D call TRBD1 (5 bases). Germline loops: CDR1 SNHLY, CDR2 FYNNEI. Trimming took off 1 base at V and 2 bases at J, with 8 bases between the two ends. The CDR3 is 14 residues long. CDR3 nucleotide sequence: TGTGCCAGCAGTGAAGAGCCAGGGAACTATGGCTACACCTTC. This gives the protein CASSEEPGNYGYTF.

As to this clonotype: A clone one base away is much larger, so this may be a read error. V usage is TRBV24-1 and J usage is TRBJ1-2, with D maybe TRBD1 (5 bases). Germline-derived CDR1 and CDR2 are KGHDR and SFDVKD. With 7 bases removed from V and 9 bases from J, the gap between germline ends came to 20 bases. The CDR3 extends over 14 amino acids. DNA for the CDR3: TGTGCCACCAGCAACAGGACGGAATTATATAGCTACACCTTC. As protein: CATSNRTELYSYTF.

This clonotype appeared many times. This chain joins TRBV11-2 and TRBJ1-2; TRBD1 matches at 9 bases. With 5 bases clipped from V and 6 bases from J, the junction kept 1 base outside the gene matches. CDR1 and CDR2 from the germline V gene are SGHAT and FQNNGV. This CDR3 region has 12 residues. CDR3 nucleotides: TGTGCCAGCAGCAGGACAGGGGATGGCTACACCTTC. This codes for CASSRTGDGYTF.

A few counts support this clonotype. J is TRBJ2-5 and V is TRBV6-1, with D unresolved. Germline CDR1 is MNHNS and CDR2 is SASEGT. The CDR3 contains 13 residues. V lost 7 bases and J 3 bases, leaving 12 bases between the germline ends. Here the CDR3 reads CASNTPAKETQYF. The CDR3 bases are TGTGCCAGCAACACCCCCGCGAAAGAGACCCAGTACTTC.

This clonotype was detected many times. The chain employs TRBV6-8 and TRBJ2-5; 7 bases are a match to TRBD2. Trimming took 2 bases from V and 5 from J; bases not matched to a gene: 11. The length of the CDR3 is 16 residues. Germline V gene data show CDR1 as MNHGY and CDR2 as SAAAGT. Here the CDR3 reads CASSYRPGLTTETQYF. DNA for the CDR3: TGTGCCAGCAGTTACCGACCGGGACTAACAACGGAGACCCAGTACTTC.

This clonotype was observed a handful of times. The chain has TRBV10-3 and TRBJ1-5; 8 bases are shared with TRBD1. There are 14 residues in the CDR3. V lost 5 bases, J lost 3 bases, and 3 bases stayed unmatched. The germline CDR1 and CDR2 sequences are ENHRY and SYGVKD. In DNA, the CDR3 is TGTGCCATCAGTCGGACAGGGACCAATCAGCCCCAGCATTTT. Translation gives CAISRTGTNQPQHF.

This clonotype was recorded at least ten times. The V call is TRBV5-1, the J call TRBJ1-2; TRBD1 matches at 7 bases. This CDR3 region has 14 residues. The V segment lost 1 base and the J segment 6 bases; nucleotides outside the gene matches: 6. The germline V gene encodes CDR1 SGHRS and CDR2 YFSETQ. The CDR3 bases are TGCGCCAGCAGCTTGAACCAGGGGGAAGATGGCTACACCTTC. It encodes CASSLNQGEDGYTF.

J is TRBJ2-3 and V is TRBV5-1; a weak D match, TRBD2 (6 bases). The CDR3 extends over 14 amino acids. Trimming removed 1 base from V and 6 bases from J, with 12 bases in between. Germline V gene sequence: CDR1 SGHRS, CDR2 YFSETQ. The CDR3 region is CASSLTSPPDTQYF. CDR3 bases: TGCGCCAGCAGCTTGACTAGCCCCCCGGATACGCAGTATTTT.